A single T cell receptor beta chain is shown here with its context. Original data processing: Amplification from reference gene primers served as the basis for estimated nucleated cell counts. Repertoires were generated with immunoSEQ multiplex PCR, while TCRdb's copy carries only in-frame clones and drops some. That table furnishes V, J and clone size, whereas the DNA furnished D and trimming. The table lists around 150,000 clones, around 87% of them singletons. This entry comes from a study of blood T cell repertoires in COVID-19. Study context: The study drew acute and convalescent COVID-19 samples from the United States, Italy and Spain. Sources were T cells, B-cell-depleted T cells, or PBMCs; the material itself was cDNA or gDNA.

The length of the CDR3 is 15 residues. Germline CDR1 reads MGHRA; CDR2 reads YSYEKL. V was pared by 4 bases and J by 1 base, with 3 bases of the junction left unmatched. The chain links TRBV4-1 to TRBJ1-4; 7 positions agree with TRBD1. Sequences were obtained from peripheral blood. The clonotype comes from a woman in her 40s with acute or convalescent COVID-19. CDR3 nucleotides: TGCGCCAGCAGCCCTAGGGACAGAACTAATGAAAAACTGTTTTTT. Encoded protein: CASSPRDRTNEKLFF.